One T cell receptor (beta chain) is described in this entry. This record comes from a study of PD-L1 blockade in urothelial cancer. The wider study: About 85% of the roughly 30 patients comprised males who had bladder-origin urothelial cancer.

Trimming stripped 3 bases from V and 6 bases from J, with 15 bases between. Germline V gene lookup returns CDR1 SGHAT and CDR2 FQNNGV. This CDR3 region has 15 residues. The time point denotes: pretreatment peripheral blood. Only in-frame clones appear in the TCRdb table, and some are missing; sequencing was by immunoSEQ multiplex PCR. The sample holds tens of thousands of clones, 79% seen once. The chain is built from TRBV11-2 and TRBJ2-1; perhaps TRBD2 as D (7 bases). The clonotype originates from a man in his 70s with urothelial cancer. The sequenced sample was PBMCs, obtained around atezolizumab (anti-PD-L1) treatment. The DNA of the CDR3 is TGTGCCAGCAGCTTCAGGGGACTATCCCCCAATGAGCAGTTCTTC. Amino acid sequence: CASSFRGLSPNEQFF.